These T cell receptor beta chains were read from a single sample in a study of blood T cell repertoires in COVID-19. The table came from immunoSEQ multiplex PCR; TCRdb's copy has only in-frame clones and leaves some out. Of 150,000 to 200,000 clones in the sample, about nine tenths are singletons; the top ten hold approximately 2%. Input material: PBMCs or T cells enriched from blood (not recorded which). These receptors all stem from a woman aged 25-40 years who had recovered from COVID-19. The CDR3 runs from the conserved cysteine through the conserved F or W. D genes are given only for firm matches. Not every row has a clone size; where given, it reads once, few, many or a size class.

>TRBV15|TRBJ1-1|TRBD1|.
CATSGQGGNTEAFF
TGTGCCACCAGCGGACAGGGCGGGAACACTGAAGCTTTCTTT
>TRBV6-5|TRBJ2-1|.|.
CASRKHRVDEQFF
TGTGCCAGCAGAAAACACAGGGTCGATGAGCAGTTCTTC
>TRBV7-6|TRBJ2-7|TRBD1|once
CASSPMGQGSSEQYF
TGTGCCAGCAGCCCTATGGGACAGGGGAGTTCCGAGCAGTACTTC
>TRBV30|TRBJ2-3|.|.
CAWKPGLILNTQYF
TGTGCCTGGAAACCGGGACTCATCCTCAACACGCAGTATTTT
>TRBV9|TRBJ2-1|TRBD2|.
CASSPRLAQYNEQFF
TGTGCCAGCAGCCCCCGACTAGCGCAGTACAATGAGCAGTTCTTC
>TRBV4-3|TRBJ1-2|TRBD1|many
CASSLGTGYGYTF
TGCGCCAGCAGCCTCGGGACAGGGTATGGCTACACCTTC
>TRBV7-2|TRBJ1-3|.|.
CASIEGGVADTIYF
TGTGCCAGCATCGAAGGGGGGGTAGCAGACACCATATATTTT
>TRBV5-1|TRBJ1-1|TRBD1|.
CASSLRAGGHTEAFF
TGCGCCAGCAGCTTAAGGGCAGGGGGCCACACTGAAGCTTTCTTT
>TRBV6-5|TRBJ2-3|TRBD2|.
CASSHSGGASDTQYF
TGTGCCAGCAGCCATAGCGGGGGGGCGTCAGATACGCAGTATTTT
>TRBV7-9|TRBJ1-1|.|.
CASKVRGENTEAFF
TGTGCCAGCAAAGTTCGGGGGGAGAACACTGAAGCTTTCTTT
>TRBV30|TRBJ1-5|.|.
CAWSVAGNQPQHF
TGTGCCTGGAGTGTCGCGGGAAATCAGCCCCAGCATTTT
>TRBV4-3|TRBJ2-7|.|.
CASSQDHPGSSYEQYF
TGCGCCAGCAGCCAAGATCATCCGGGGTCGTCCTACGAGCAGTACTTC
>TRBV4-2|TRBJ2-1|TRBD1|few
CASSQGTGGSNEQFF
TGTGCCAGCAGCCAAGGGACAGGGGGTTCCAATGAGCAGTTCTTC
>TRBV2|TRBJ1-1|.|.
CASSEPGLTEAFF
TGTGCCAGCAGTGAGCCGGGACTCACTGAAGCTTTCTTT
>TRBV27|TRBJ2-3|.|.
CASSLIGRYTDTQYF
TGTGCCAGCAGTTTAATAGGCAGGTACACAGATACGCAGTATTTT
>TRBV4-3|TRBJ1-6|.|once
CASSRDTSSYNSPLHF
TGCGCCAGCAGCCGAGACACGAGCTCCTATAATTCACCCCTCCACTTT
>TRBV29-1|TRBJ1-2|TRBD1|few
CSARQGLYGYTF
TGCAGCGCACGACAGGGACTCTATGGCTACACCTTC
>TRBV6-5|TRBJ1-5|.|.
CASRLTGNQPQHF
TGTGCCAGCAGGCTCACAGGGAATCAGCCCCAGCATTTT
>TRBV7-9|TRBJ1-6|.|.
CASSLPQNNSPLHF
TGTGCCAGCAGCTTACCACAGAATAATTCACCCCTCCACTTT
>TRBV11-2|TRBJ1-1|.|.
CASSLQGNTEAFF
TGTGCCAGCAGCTTACAGGGGAACACTGAAGCTTTCTTT
>TRBV27|TRBJ2-1|TRBD1|.
CASRMGTGERWGLDEQFF
TGTGCCAGCAGAATGGGGACAGGGGAACGGTGGGGTCTCGATGAGCAGTTCTTC
>TRBV5-1|TRBJ1-5|.|.
CASSLDFNQPQHF
TGCGCCAGCAGCTTGGACTTCAATCAGCCCCAGCATTTT
>TRBV27|TRBJ2-7|TRBD2|.
CASSFKRGLPYEQYF
TGTGCCAGCAGTTTTAAGCGGGGACTGCCCTACGAGCAGTACTTC
>TRBV11-3|TRBJ1-2|.|.
CASSLGRGGGYTF
TGTGCCAGCAGCTTAGGGAGGGGAGGTGGCTACACCTTC
>TRBV6-2/TRBV6-3|TRBJ2-2|TRBD2|.
CASSYSLAGGPDTGELFF
TGTGCCAGCAGTTACTCGCTAGCGGGGGGGCCAGACACCGGGGAGCTGTTTTTT
>TRBV7-3|TRBJ2-1|.|.
CASSRQGHGYNEQFF
TGTGCCAGCAGCCGACAAGGTCACGGCTACAATGAGCAGTTCTTC
>TRBV10-3|TRBJ2-6|TRBD2|once
CAISGGTSGSVSLGANVLTF
TGTGCCATCAGCGGGGGGACTAGCGGGAGTGTCTCTCTGGGGGCCAACGTCCTGACTTTC
>TRBV7-2|TRBJ1-4|.|.
CASSLGFVGQGINEKLFF
TGTGCCAGCAGCTTAGGCTTTGTCGGCCAGGGGATTAATGAAAAACTGTTTTTT
>TRBV5-4|TRBJ1-2|.|.
CASSLPGGPGYTF
TGTGCCAGCAGCTTGCCCGGGGGGCCGGGCTACACCTTC
>TRBV6-5|TRBJ2-2|TRBD1|once
CASRGPQQGTGELFF
TGTGCCAGCAGGGGGCCTCAACAGGGGACCGGGGAGCTGTTTTTT
>TRBV6-2/TRBV6-3|TRBJ1-5|.|.
CASSYEGWQPQHF
TGTGCCAGCAGTTACGAGGGCTGGCAGCCCCAGCATTTT
>TRBV27|TRBJ2-7|TRBD2|few
CASSFNLAGSSYEQYF
TGTGCCAGCAGTTTCAATCTAGCGGGAAGCTCCTACGAGCAGTACTTC
>TRBV7-2|TRBJ1-6|.|.
CASSPNSQGYNSPLHF
TGTGCCAGCAGCCCCAACTCCCAGGGCTATAATTCACCCCTCCACTTT
>TRBV9|TRBJ2-1|.|.
CASSSSVVPYDEQFF
TGTGCCAGCAGTTCAAGCGTGGTGCCGTACGATGAGCAGTTCTTC
>TRBV12-5|TRBJ2-7|TRBD1|few
CASGMGQRYEQYF
TGTGCTAGTGGGATGGGACAGCGCTACGAGCAGTACTTC
>TRBV18|TRBJ1-2|.|once
CASSPISDTAGYTF
TGTGCCAGCTCACCAATATCAGACACGGCTGGCTACACCTTC
>TRBV3-1/TRBV3-2|TRBJ1-1|.|.
CASSQDLVRIFTEAFF
TGTGCCAGCAGCCAAGATCTAGTCCGTATCTTCACTGAAGCTTTCTTT
>TRBV18|TRBJ2-1|.|.
CASSPPPGIYNEQFF
TGTGCCAGCTCACCACCGCCAGGGATTTACAATGAGCAGTTCTTC
>TRBV24-1|TRBJ1-2|.|few
CATSLDGVYGYTF
TGTGCCACCAGTCTCGACGGGGTCTATGGCTACACCTTC
>TRBV5-1|TRBJ1-1|TRBD1|.
CASSYSTGASEAFF
TGCGCCAGCAGCTACTCCACAGGGGCGTCTGAAGCTTTCTTT
>TRBV30|TRBJ1-5|.|.
CAWSEPGNQPQHF
TGTGCCTGGAGTGAACCGGGCAATCAGCCCCAGCATTTT
>TRBV7-2|TRBJ2-5|.|.
CASSPLGGTQYF
TGTGCCAGCAGCCCCCTCGGGGGGACCCAGTACTTC
>TRBV15|TRBJ1-2|TRBD1|.
CATSRLGQGAQGGYTF
TGTGCCACCAGCAGATTGGGACAGGGGGCGCAAGGCGGCTACACCTTC
>TRBV19|TRBJ1-1|TRBD1|.
CASRHRGRSEAFF
TGTGCCAGTAGACACAGGGGCCGGTCCGAAGCTTTCTTT
>TRBV10-3|TRBJ1-3|.|.
CAIRPTSSGNTIYF
TGTGCCATCAGACCAACAAGCTCTGGAAACACCATATATTTT
>TRBV6-5|TRBJ1-2|.|.
CASSYSSRILYGYTF
TGTGCCAGCAGTTACTCGAGCAGGATCCTCTACGGCTACACCTTC
>TRBV6-6|TRBJ2-5|TRBD2|.
CASSPGLAETQYF
TGTGCCAGCAGCCCGGGACTAGCTGAGACCCAGTACTTC
>TRBV30|TRBJ1-6|TRBD1|.
CAWRLGDRDYSPLHF
TGTGCCTGGAGGTTGGGGGACAGGGATTATTCACCCCTCCACTTT
>TRBV28|TRBJ1-5|.|.
CASNPTGRGINQPQHF
TGTGCCAGCAATCCCACCGGTCGGGGGATCAATCAGCCCCAGCATTTT
>TRBV5-5|TRBJ1-5|TRBD1|.
CASSLTGGGQPQHF
TGTGCCAGCAGCCTCACAGGGGGCGGTCAGCCCCAGCATTTT
>TRBV11-2|TRBJ2-7|TRBD2|.
CASSLGYSGAYEQYF
TGTGCCAGCAGCTTAGGGTACAGCGGGGCCTACGAGCAGTACTTC